This entry concerns a single T cell receptor beta chain. The antigen it binds to is not known. Qualities for individual bases were not recorded, and no much larger clone is one base off. Each collaborating institution followed its own protocols to collect whole blood in K2EDTA tubes. For TCRbeta analysis, collaborators shipped samples as frozen whole blood, isolated PBMCs, or DNA extracted from either of those sample types. According to the germline V gene, CDR1 reads MNHEY and CDR2 reads SVGAGI. From the cysteine through the phenylalanine, the CDR3 covers 14 amino acids. Only CDR3 DNA is held: 42 bases, read in frame from base 1. V trim: 5 bases; J trim: 7 bases; unmatched bases: 10. The data are from a study of blood T cell repertoires in COVID-19 (dated by TCRdb to the early 2020s). Regarding the study in general: Samples covering the acute and convalescent phases of COVID-19 were provided by collaborators in the United States, Italy and Spain. The material from the prospective study consisted of cDNA or gDNA derived from T cells, B-cell-depleted T cells, or PBMCs. The dataset comprised deeply sampled blood TCRbeta repertoires from subjects exposed to, actively infected with, or recovered from COVID-19. The repertoires were made available in a free public database intended to serve as a resource for research on the immune response to SARS-CoV-2. The samples were drawn from two sources: the first 160 participants of the ongoing ImmuneRACE study, and some 1,300 subjects contributed by 6 global collaborators. Sample metadata almost always included a de-identified subject ID, COVID-19 status, age in years and sex. Where available, HLA class I and class II types were obtained from metadata supplied by the sample provider rather than from assay-based typing.

Here is what the overall study found, with its caveats: How much clinical and demographic metadata was included differed by source and by participant, and the metadata was provided uncurated.

TCRbeta CDR3 regions were amplified from genomic DNA using the immunoSEQ Assay, a bias-controlled multiplex PCR. Per the source publication's procedure: Nucleated cell counts per sample were estimated from amplification of reference gene primers within the assay. To quantify the absolute abundance of each unique TCRbeta CDR3 rearrangement, sequence reads were collapsed and filtered. Productive Simpson clonality was computed per sample as the square root of Simpson's diversity index over productive rearrangements. TCRdb holds this immuneACCESS table with in-frame rearrangements only. Some clones are missing; in checked studies, unresolved V genes explain under half, and the rest has no known cause. The V and J calls and clone size come from that table; D and trimming were worked out from the DNA. This sample comprises about 65,000 clones, approximately 93% of them detected only once. Clones ranked in the top ten supply about 3.1% of the sample.

The sequence is built from TRBV6-5 and TRBJ1-2; TRBD1 aligns with 7 central bases. This clonotype was sampled from a man in his 70s with active COVID-19. Sample: peripheral blood. Read as DNA, the sequence is TGTGCCAGCAGTCCCGGACAGGCCCTTGGTGGCTACACCTTC. This yields the protein CASSPGQALGGYTF.